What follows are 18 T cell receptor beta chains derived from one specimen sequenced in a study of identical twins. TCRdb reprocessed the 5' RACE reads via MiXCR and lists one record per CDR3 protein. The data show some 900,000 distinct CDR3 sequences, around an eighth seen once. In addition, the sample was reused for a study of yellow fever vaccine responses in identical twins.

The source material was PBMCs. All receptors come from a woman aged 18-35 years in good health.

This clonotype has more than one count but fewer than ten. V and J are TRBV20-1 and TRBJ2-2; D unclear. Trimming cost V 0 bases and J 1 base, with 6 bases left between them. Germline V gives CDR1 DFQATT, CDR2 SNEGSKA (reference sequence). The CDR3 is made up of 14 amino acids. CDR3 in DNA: TGCAGTGCTAGAGATGAGCGGAACACCGGGGAGCTGTTTTTT. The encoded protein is CSARDERNTGELFF.

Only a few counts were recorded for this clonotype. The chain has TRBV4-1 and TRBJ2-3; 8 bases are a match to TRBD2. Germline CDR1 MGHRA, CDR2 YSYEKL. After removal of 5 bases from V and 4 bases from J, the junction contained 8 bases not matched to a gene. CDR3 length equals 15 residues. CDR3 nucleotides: TGCGCCAGCAGCGAGAGGTTAGCGGGATCAGATACGCAGTATTTT. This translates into CASSERLAGSDTQYF.

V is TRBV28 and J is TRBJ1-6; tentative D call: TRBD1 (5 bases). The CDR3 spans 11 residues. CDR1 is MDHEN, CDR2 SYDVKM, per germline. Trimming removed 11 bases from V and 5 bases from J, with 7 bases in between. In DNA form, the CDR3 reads TGTGCCGGGGGTAATAATTCACCCCTCCACTTT. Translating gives CAGGNNSPLHF.

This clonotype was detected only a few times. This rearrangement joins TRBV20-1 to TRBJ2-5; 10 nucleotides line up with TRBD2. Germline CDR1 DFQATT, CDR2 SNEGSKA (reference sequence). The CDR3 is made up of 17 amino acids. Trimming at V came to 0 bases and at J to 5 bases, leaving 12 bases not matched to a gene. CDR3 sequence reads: CSARDMIAGGLEETQYF. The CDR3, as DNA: TGCAGTGCTAGAGATATGATAGCGGGGGGACTCGAGGAGACCCAGTACTTC.

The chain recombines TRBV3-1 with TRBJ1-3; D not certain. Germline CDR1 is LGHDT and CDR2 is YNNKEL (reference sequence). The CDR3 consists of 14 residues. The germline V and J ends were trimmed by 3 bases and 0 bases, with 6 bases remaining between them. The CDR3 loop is CASSHQSSGNTIYF. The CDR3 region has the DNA TGTGCCAGCAGCCACCAGAGCTCTGGAAACACCATATATTTT.

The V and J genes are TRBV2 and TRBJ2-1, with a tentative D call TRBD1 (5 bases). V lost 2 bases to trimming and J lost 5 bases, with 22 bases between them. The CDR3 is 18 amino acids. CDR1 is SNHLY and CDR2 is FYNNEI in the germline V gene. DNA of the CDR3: TGTGCCAGCAGTGAAAGGCAGGGCACCCCGCTTATTAACAATGAGCAGTTCTTC. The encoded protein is CASSERQGTPLINNEQFF.

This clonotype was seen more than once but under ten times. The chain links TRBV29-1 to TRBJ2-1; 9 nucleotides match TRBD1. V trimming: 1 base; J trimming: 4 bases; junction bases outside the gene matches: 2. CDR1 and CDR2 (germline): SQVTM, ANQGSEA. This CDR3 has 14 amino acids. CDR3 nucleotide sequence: TGCAGCGTTGAAGGGGACAGGGCTTACAATGAGCAGTTCTTC. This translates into CSVEGDRAYNEQFF.

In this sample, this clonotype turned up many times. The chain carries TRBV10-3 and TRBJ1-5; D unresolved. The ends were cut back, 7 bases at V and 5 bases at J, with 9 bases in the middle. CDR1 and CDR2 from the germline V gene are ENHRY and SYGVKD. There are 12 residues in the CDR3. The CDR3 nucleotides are TGTGCCATCAAGGATGGTGATCAGCCCCAGCATTTT. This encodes CAIKDGDQPQHF.

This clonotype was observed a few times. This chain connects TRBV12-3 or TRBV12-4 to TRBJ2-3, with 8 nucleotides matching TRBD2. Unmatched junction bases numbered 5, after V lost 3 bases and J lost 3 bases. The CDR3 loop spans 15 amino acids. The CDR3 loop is CASSFRRLATDTQYF. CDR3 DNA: TGTGCCAGCAGTTTTAGGAGACTAGCGACAGATACGCAGTATTTT.

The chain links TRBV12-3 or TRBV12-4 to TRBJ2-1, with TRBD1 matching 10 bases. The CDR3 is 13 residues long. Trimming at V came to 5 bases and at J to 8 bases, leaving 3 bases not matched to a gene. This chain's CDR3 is CASSDRGRDEQFF. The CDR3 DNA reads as TGTGCCAGCAGTGACAGGGGGCGGGATGAGCAGTTCTTC.

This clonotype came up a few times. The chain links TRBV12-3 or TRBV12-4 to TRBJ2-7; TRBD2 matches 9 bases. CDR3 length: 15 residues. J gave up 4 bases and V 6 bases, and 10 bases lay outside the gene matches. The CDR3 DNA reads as TGTGCCAGCAGCCCTGCCGGGACTAGCAGATACGAGCAGTACTTC. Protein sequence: CASSPAGTSRYEQYF.

For the CDR3, the DNA is TGTGCCAGTACCCTGGACCTCAGCGGGAGTACCCACGAGCAGTACTTC. It encodes CASTLDLSGSTHEQYF. The chain uses TRBV12-3 or TRBV12-4 and TRBJ2-7, with 8 positions matching TRBD2. V was pared by 9 bases and J by 5 bases, with 18 bases of the junction left unmatched. CDR3 length: 16 residues.

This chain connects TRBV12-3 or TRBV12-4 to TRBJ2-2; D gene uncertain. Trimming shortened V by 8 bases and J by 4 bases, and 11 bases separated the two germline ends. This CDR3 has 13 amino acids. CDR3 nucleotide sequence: TGTGCCAGCCCTCTCCGCGGCACCGGGGAGCTGTTTTTT. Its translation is CASPLRGTGELFF.

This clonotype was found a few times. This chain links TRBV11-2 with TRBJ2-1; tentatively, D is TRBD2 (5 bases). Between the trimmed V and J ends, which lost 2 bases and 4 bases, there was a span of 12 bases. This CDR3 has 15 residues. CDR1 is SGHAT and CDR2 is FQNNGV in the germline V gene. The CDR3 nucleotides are TGTGCCAGCAGCTTAAAGGTATCGGGGTACAATGAGCAGTTCTTC. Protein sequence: CASSLKVSGYNEQFF.

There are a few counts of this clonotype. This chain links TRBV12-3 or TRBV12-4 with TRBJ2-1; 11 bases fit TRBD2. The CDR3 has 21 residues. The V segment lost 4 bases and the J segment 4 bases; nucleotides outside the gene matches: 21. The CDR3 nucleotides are TGTGCCAGCAGTTCGGACAGGAGGGGACTAGCGGCGAGGGCCACGTACAATGAGCAGTTCTTC. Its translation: CASSSDRRGLAARATYNEQFF.

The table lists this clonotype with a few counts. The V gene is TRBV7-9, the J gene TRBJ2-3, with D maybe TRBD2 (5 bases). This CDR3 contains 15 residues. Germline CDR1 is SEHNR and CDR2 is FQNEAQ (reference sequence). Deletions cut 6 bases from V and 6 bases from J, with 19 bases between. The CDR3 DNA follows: TGTGCCAGCAGTTTATTGACTAAAGGAACCGATACGCAGTATTTT. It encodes CASSLLTKGTDTQYF.

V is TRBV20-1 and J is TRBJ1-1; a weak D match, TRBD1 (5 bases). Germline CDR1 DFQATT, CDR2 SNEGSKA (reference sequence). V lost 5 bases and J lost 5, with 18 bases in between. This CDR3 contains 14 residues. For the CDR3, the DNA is TGCAGTGCTGCTTCAAGGGTGAGGGGAACTGAAGCTTTCTTT. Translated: CSAASRVRGTEAFF.

The CDR3 DNA sequence: TGTGCCAGCAGTTACACGGTGTCCGGACAGCCCTACGAGCAGTACTTC. It is translated as CASSYTVSGQPYEQYF. V and J are TRBV6-5 and TRBJ2-7, with TRBD1 as a possible D gene (6 bases). The germline V and J ends were trimmed by 2 bases and 2 bases, with 16 bases remaining between them. The CDR3 is made up of 16 amino acids. Germline lookup yields CDR1 MNHEY and CDR2 SVGAGI.